What follows are 30 T cell receptor beta chains derived from one specimen sequenced in a study of post-analysis software for immune sequencing data. Findings of the study overall: Four or five TRBV segments, TRBV5-6, TRBV5-1 and TRBV20-1 among them, were found more frequent in patients than controls.

Every TCR beta cDNA library bore unique molecular identifiers. One entry per CDR3 protein results from TCRdb running MiXCR on the PCR reads. This sample yields some 890,000 distinct CDR3 sequences, of which under 70% are seen a single time; around 4.5% belongs to the top ten. Antigen specificity for these receptors is unknown. Sequencing input: blood. These receptor sequences come from a girl aged 10-17 years with multiple sclerosis.

This clonotype was counted between two and nine times. V usage is TRBV7-3 and J usage is TRBJ2-4, with D possibly matching TRBD2 (6 bases). Germline CDR1 is SGHTA and CDR2 is FQGTGA. CDR3 length: 13 residues. V lost 5 bases and J lost 13, with 18 bases in between. CDR3 sequence reads: CASSLGSFGGQYF. DNA for the CDR3: TGTGCCAGCAGCCTCGGGTCATTCGGAGGGCAGTACTTC.

The CDR3 loop reads CSVEGLTGGPTYEQYF. The CDR3 DNA follows: TGCAGCGTTGAAGGATTGACAGGGGGCCCCACCTACGAGCAGTACTTC. This sequence joins TRBV29-1 and TRBJ2-7; 10 nucleotides align to TRBD1. The CDR3 runs 16 residues. Germline-derived CDR1 and CDR2 are SQVTM and ANQGSEA. With V trimmed by 1 base and J by 2 bases, 8 bases remained unmatched.

V is TRBV5-1 and J is TRBJ1-2; D is ambiguous. Trimming took off 1 base at V and 10 bases at J, with 14 bases between the two ends. This CDR3 is 13 amino acids long. Germline values: CDR1 SGHRS, CDR2 YFSETQ. The CDR3 DNA reads as TGCGCCAGCAGCTTGCTAGGGTCGAAGACCTACACCTTC. It specifies CASSLLGSKTYTF.

This clonotype was counted a few times. Written as DNA, the CDR3 is TGTGCCAGCAGTTGGGGACTAGCGGCCCACAATGAGCAGTTCTTC. Residues: CASSWGLAAHNEQFF. V gene TRBV27 combines with J gene TRBJ2-1; TRBD2 matches 11 bases. The V segment lost 4 bases and the J segment 5 bases; nucleotides outside the gene matches: 4. This CDR3 comprises 15 residues. Looked up from germline, CDR1 is MNHEY and CDR2 is SMNVEV (reference sequence).

Remarks on this clonotype: Sequence at one end of the junction differs from germline and may be a read error. The CDR3 nucleotides are TGTACTAGCGGCCGGTTCGACAATGAGCAGTTCTTC. It specifies CTSGRFDNEQFF. The V call is TRBV12-5, the J call TRBJ2-1; 8 bases are a match to TRBD2. The CDR3 has 12 residues. Germline values: CDR1 LGHNT, CDR2 FRNRAP.

This clonotype has a single count. The chain employs TRBV5-1 and TRBJ2-1; 7 bases are shared with TRBD2. CDR3 length: 16 residues. V lost 2 bases to trimming and J lost 6 bases; unmatched junction nucleotides: 11. CDR1 is SGHRS, CDR2 YFSETQ, per germline. CDR3: CASSLIQGPGGNEQFF. In DNA, the CDR3 is TGCGCCAGCAGCTTAATTCAGGGCCCGGGGGGCAATGAGCAGTTCTTC.

This sequence joins TRBV9 and TRBJ2-1; 8 bases are shared with TRBD2. The germline V gene encodes CDR1 SGDLS and CDR2 YYNGEE. This CDR3 spans 19 amino acids. V lost 0 bases and J lost 0; bases outside the gene matches: 11. This chain's CDR3 is CASSVEGAGVLPSYNEQFF. The DNA of the CDR3 is TGTGCCAGCAGCGTAGAGGGAGCGGGAGTTTTACCCTCCTACAATGAGCAGTTCTTC.

This clonotype has only a few counts. The DNA of the CDR3 is TGCAGCGTTGGGGTAGTGTCCTCCTACGAGCAGTACTTC. Translation: CSVGVVSSYEQYF. V usage is TRBV29-1 and J usage is TRBJ2-7, with D unclear. Germline V gene sequence: CDR1 SQVTM, CDR2 ANQGSEA. The CDR3 runs 13 residues. Trimming removed 4 bases at V and 0 bases at J, with 10 bases between.

This clonotype was found many times. The rearrangement joins TRBV4-2 to TRBJ2-6; no clear D gene. Germline CDR1 LGHNA, CDR2 YNFKEQ. The CDR3 totals 17 residues. With 8 bases removed from V and 0 bases from J, the gap between germline ends came to 17 bases. CDR3 loop: CASGPGNEGSGANVLTF. Written as DNA, the CDR3 is TGTGCCAGCGGACCAGGAAACGAAGGCTCTGGGGCCAACGTCCTGACTTTC.

The V and J genes are TRBV12-3 or TRBV12-4 and TRBJ1-5, with unresolved D. This CDR3 is built from 16 residues. V gave up 6 bases and J gave up 3 bases, with 18 bases separating them. DNA of the CDR3: TGTGCCAGCAGCCTTATGGTGGCCGCAGACAATCAGCCCCAGCATTTT. Translated: CASSLMVAADNQPQHF.

This clonotype has just a few counts. The rearrangement joins TRBV5-6 to TRBJ2-1; TRBD1 agrees at 9 bases. Germline assignment: CDR1 SGHDT and CDR2 YYEEEE. V was clipped by 3 bases and J by 6 bases; unmatched bases: 4. The CDR3 is made up of 14 amino acids. Here the CDR3 DNA reads TGTGCCAGCAGCTACCGGGACAGGGCCAATGAGCAGTTCTTC. Amino acid sequence: CASSYRDRANEQFF.

The chain carries TRBV12-3 or TRBV12-4 and TRBJ1-6; 7 bases align to TRBD1. V was pared by 6 bases and J by 5 bases, with 7 bases of the junction left unmatched. The CDR3 covers 15 residues. CDR3 in amino acids: CASRPPGQHNSPLHF. CDR3 sequence (DNA): TGTGCCAGCAGACCACCGGGACAGCATAATTCACCCCTCCACTTT.

CDR3 residues: CATSARGGHNEQFF. CDR3 nucleotide sequence: TGTGCCACCAGTGCGAGGGGAGGTCACAATGAGCAGTTCTTC. J is TRBJ2-1 and V is TRBV24-1; D is possibly TRBD2 (6 bases). V lost 5 bases and J lost 5, with 12 bases in between. The CDR3 is 14 residues long. Per the germline V gene, CDR1 is KGHDR and CDR2 is SFDVKD.

This clonotype has a handful of counts. The rearrangement joins TRBV27 to TRBJ2-7; D is unresolved. Germline values: CDR1 MNHEY, CDR2 SMNVEV (reference sequence). The CDR3 spans 15 residues. V lost 5 bases, J lost 0 bases, and 14 bases lay in between. The CDR3 sequence: CASSNTPGSSYEQYF. The DNA of the CDR3 is TGTGCCAGCAGTAATACCCCAGGAAGCTCCTACGAGCAGTACTTC.

The chain has TRBV29-1 and TRBJ2-4; D is unclear. The J call may be in error: the DNA end matches TRBJ2-7 better. The CDR3 is 18 amino acids. CDR1 and CDR2 from the germline V gene are SQVTM and ANQGSEA. As DNA, the CDR3 is TGCAGCGTGACCGGCGTGGGTGTAGGTGGCGACCGTTTCTACGAGCAGTACTTC. Translating it yields CSVTGVGVGGDRFYEQYF.

The CDR3 DNA sequence: TGCAGCTACCGCGGCGGGAGGAAAGATACGCAGTATTTT. It codes for CSYRGGRKDTQYF. The rearrangement joins TRBV20-1 to TRBJ2-3; TRBD2 matches 8 bases. The germline V gene encodes CDR1 DFQATT and CDR2 SNEGSKA (reference sequence). The CDR3 loop spans 13 amino acids.

The chain uses TRBV4-1 and TRBJ2-5, with a weak D call TRBD2 (5 bases). The DNA end lines up better with TRBJ2-7; the J call may be wrong. In germline, CDR1 is MGHRA, CDR2 YSYEKL. This CDR3 spans 13 amino acids. The CDR3 loop is CASSQAGFYEQYF. DNA of the CDR3: TGCGCCAGCAGCCAAGCGGGGTTCTACGAGCAGTACTTC.

The gene calls are TRBV29-1 and TRBJ2-4; unclear D gene. The J call is uncertain, as TRBJ2-7 better fits the DNA end. CDR1 and CDR2 (germline): SQVTM, ANQGSEA. The CDR3 consists of 13 residues. The CDR3 coding sequence is TGCAGCGCGGAAAGACTGGACTCCTACGAGCAGTACTTC. Its translation is CSAERLDSYEQYF.

This clonotype showed up just a few times. The genes are TRBV2 and TRBJ1-2, with D perhaps matching TRBD1 (5 bases). The CDR3 has 13 amino acids. The germline V and J ends were trimmed by 3 bases and 9 bases, with 14 bases remaining between them. The germline gives CDR1 SNHLY, CDR2 FYNNEI. The CDR3 region has the DNA TGTGCCAGCAGTGAGTGGGGCGCGGGAAGCTACACCTTC. Translation: CASSEWGAGSYTF. The entire variable domain, with the rest obtained from reference TRBV2 and TRBJ1-2, is as follows: EPEVTQTPSHQVTQMGQEVILRCVPISNHLYFYWYRQILGQKVEFLVSFYNNEISEKSEIFDDQFSVERPDGSNFTLKIRSTKLEDSAMYFCASSEWGAGSYTFGSGTRLTVV.

The genes are TRBV12-3 or TRBV12-4 and TRBJ2-2; 11 nucleotides line up with TRBD1. With V trimmed by 1 base and J by 7 bases, 5 bases remained unmatched. This CDR3 is 16 amino acids long. CDR3 region: CASSLGPGQGVGELFF. The CDR3 bases are TGTGCCAGCAGTTTAGGTCCGGGACAGGGGGTCGGGGAGCTGTTTTTT.

This clonotype has a handful of counts. The V gene is TRBV20-1, the J gene TRBJ2-5; TRBD2 is a possible D gene (6 bases). V gave up 1 base and J gave up 4 bases, with 10 bases separating them. This CDR3 comprises 13 residues. Looked up from germline, CDR1 is DFQATT and CDR2 is SNEGSKA (reference sequence). As DNA, the CDR3 is TGCAGTGCTAGAGGAACTAGCCGAGAGACCCAGTACTTC. Amino acid sequence: CSARGTSRETQYF.

The chain carries TRBV29-1 and TRBJ2-1; TRBD2 is a possible D gene (5 bases). Germline V gene lookup returns CDR1 SQVTM and CDR2 ANQGSEA. The V end lost 5 bases, the J end lost 15 bases, and 11 bases lay between the germline ends. The CDR3 length is 9 residues. The CDR3 loop is CSVSRDLFF. CDR3 sequence (DNA): TGCAGCGTTAGCCGGGATCTGTTCTTC.

This clonotype has just a few counts. This chain joins TRBV5-1 and TRBJ1-2; maybe TRBD1 (5 bases). Per germline, CDR1 SGHRS and CDR2 YFSETQ. V gave up 2 bases and J gave up 3 bases, with 17 bases separating them. This CDR3 contains 16 residues. CDR3 nucleotides: TGCGCCAGCAGCTTAATGGGACCGCCGTTACACTATGGCTACACCTTC. Protein product: CASSLMGPPLHYGYTF.

This clonotype was counted a single time. The CDR3 coding sequence is TGCAGCGTTCCAATTACCGACAGGAAACCCACAGATACGCAGTATTTT. Its protein is CSVPITDRKPTDTQYF. The chain couples TRBV29-1 to TRBJ2-3, with TRBD1 as a possible D gene (6 bases). Deletions cut 5 bases from V and 2 bases from J, with 20 bases between. Germline V gene sequence: CDR1 SQVTM, CDR2 ANQGSEA. The CDR3 is 16 amino acids.

The rearrangement joins TRBV2 to TRBJ1-2; D uncertain. This CDR3 is built from 14 residues. The V gene lost 2 bases and the J gene lost 4 bases, with 11 bases spanning the gap. Looked up from germline, CDR1 is SNHLY and CDR2 is FYNNEI. The DNA of the CDR3 is TGTGCCAGCAGTGAAAGGGAACTTAGCTATGGCTACACCTTC. This translates into CASSERELSYGYTF.

Only a few counts were recorded for this clonotype. CDR3 sequence (DNA): TGTGCCAGCAGTGAGGGACGGGTATATGGCTACACCTTC. Amino acid sequence: CASSEGRVYGYTF. This sequence joins TRBV2 and TRBJ1-2; the D gene is possibly TRBD1 (5 bases). The CDR3 totals 13 residues. V gave up 3 bases and J gave up 5 bases, with 10 bases separating them. CDR1 and CDR2 from the germline V gene are SNHLY and FYNNEI.

The chain combines TRBV30 with TRBJ1-5; D perhaps matches TRBD1 (6 bases). Trimming removed 0 bases from V and 10 bases from J, with 22 bases in between. Germline V gene data show CDR1 as GTSNPN and CDR2 as SVGIG (reference sequence). This CDR3 spans 16 amino acids. Here the CDR3 DNA reads TGTGCCTGGAGTGTAGGGGGGGCGAACGGGCTGGGACCCCAGCATTTT. It translates to CAWSVGGANGLGPQHF.

The rearrangement joins TRBV5-1 to TRBJ1-1; 7 bases agree with TRBD1. This CDR3 is 15 amino acids long. The germline V gene has CDR1 SGHRS and CDR2 YFSETQ. The junction had 7 bases not matched to a gene; V was cut back by 4 bases and J by 1 base. The CDR3 bases are TGCGCCAGCAGCACCCTCGGACAGGAGAACACTGAAGCTTTCTTT. Translated: CASSTLGQENTEAFF. The full variable domain, with the rest looked up from reference TRBV5-1 and TRBJ1-1, is KAGVTQTPRYLIKTRGQQVTLSCSPISGHRSVSWYQQTPGQGLQFLFEYFSETQRNKGNFPGRFSGRQFSNSRSEMNVSTLELGDSALYLCASSTLGQENTEAFFGQGTRLTVV.

The chain uses TRBV21-1 and TRBJ2-4; the table's D gene call, TRBD2, was not cross checked with the DNA. The J call is doubtful: the DNA matches TRBJ2-7 better. TRBV21-1 is listed as a pseudogene. The CDR3 sequence is 20 residues long. In nucleotides, the CDR3 is TGTGCCAGCAGCTTAGGGACTAGCGGGAGGGTTGTTTTGAGGTTCGACGAGCAGTACTTC. It yields the protein CASSLGTSGRVVLRFDEQYF.

This clonotype has just a few counts. The chain has TRBV12-3 or TRBV12-4 and TRBJ2-1, with 9 bases fitting TRBD2. V shed 6 bases, J shed 6 bases, and the junction held 9 bases outside the gene matches. The CDR3 contains 15 residues. In DNA form, the CDR3 reads TGTGCCAGCAGCCTTCATAGCGGGAGCGGCAATGAGCAGTTCTTC. Translation gives CASSLHSGSGNEQFF.